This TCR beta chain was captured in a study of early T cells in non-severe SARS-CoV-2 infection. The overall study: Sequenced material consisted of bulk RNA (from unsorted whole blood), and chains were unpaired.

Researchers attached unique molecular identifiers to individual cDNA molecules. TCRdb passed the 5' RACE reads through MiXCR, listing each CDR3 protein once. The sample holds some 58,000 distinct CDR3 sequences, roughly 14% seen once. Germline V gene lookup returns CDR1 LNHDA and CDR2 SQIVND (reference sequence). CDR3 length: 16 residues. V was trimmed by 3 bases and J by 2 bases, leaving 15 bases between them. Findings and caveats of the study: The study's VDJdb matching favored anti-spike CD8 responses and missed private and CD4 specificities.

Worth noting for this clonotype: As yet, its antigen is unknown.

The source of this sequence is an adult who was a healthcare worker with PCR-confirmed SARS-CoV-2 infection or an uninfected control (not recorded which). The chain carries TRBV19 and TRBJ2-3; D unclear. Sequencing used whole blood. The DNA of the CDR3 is TGTGCCAGTAGTATTGCCCAGAGGCTAACCACAGATACGCAGTATTTT. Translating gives CASSIAQRLTTDTQYF.